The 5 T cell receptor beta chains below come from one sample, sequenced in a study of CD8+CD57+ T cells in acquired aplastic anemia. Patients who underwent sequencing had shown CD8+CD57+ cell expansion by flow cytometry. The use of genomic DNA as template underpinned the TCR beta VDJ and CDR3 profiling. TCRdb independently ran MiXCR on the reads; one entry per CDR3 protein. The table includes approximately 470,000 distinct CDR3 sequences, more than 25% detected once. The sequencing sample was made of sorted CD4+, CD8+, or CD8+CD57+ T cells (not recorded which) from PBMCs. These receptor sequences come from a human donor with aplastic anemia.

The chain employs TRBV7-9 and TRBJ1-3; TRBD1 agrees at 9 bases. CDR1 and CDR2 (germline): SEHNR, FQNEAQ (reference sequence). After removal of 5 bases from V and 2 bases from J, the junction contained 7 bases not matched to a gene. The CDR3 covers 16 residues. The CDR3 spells CASSLTDRGAGNTIYF. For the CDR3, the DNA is TGTGCCAGCAGCCTGACGGACAGGGGAGCTGGAAACACCATATATTTT.

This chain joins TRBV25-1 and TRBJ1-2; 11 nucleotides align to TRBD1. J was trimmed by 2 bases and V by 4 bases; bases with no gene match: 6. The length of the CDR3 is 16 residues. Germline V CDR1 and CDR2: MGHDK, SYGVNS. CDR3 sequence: CASSVGTGGGNYGYTF. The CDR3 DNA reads TGTGCCAGCAGTGTCGGGACAGGGGGAGGAAACTATGGCTACACCTTC.

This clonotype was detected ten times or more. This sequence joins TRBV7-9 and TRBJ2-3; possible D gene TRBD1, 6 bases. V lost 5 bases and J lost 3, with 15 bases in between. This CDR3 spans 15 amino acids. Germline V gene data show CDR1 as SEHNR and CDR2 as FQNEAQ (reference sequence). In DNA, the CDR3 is TGTGCCAGCAGCGGATCCGGGGACATTACAGATACGCAGTATTTT. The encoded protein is CASSGSGDITDTQYF.

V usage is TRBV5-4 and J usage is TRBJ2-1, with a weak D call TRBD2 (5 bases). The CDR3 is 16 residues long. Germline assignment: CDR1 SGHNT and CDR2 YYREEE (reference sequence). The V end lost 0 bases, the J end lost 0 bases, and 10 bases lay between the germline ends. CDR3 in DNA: TGTGCCAGCAGCTTGGGTGGACTTGGCTCCTACAATGAGCAGTTCTTC. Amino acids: CASSLGGLGSYNEQFF.

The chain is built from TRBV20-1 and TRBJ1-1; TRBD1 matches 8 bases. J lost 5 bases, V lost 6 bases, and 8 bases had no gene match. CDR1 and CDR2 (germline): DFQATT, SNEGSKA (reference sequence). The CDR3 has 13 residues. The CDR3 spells CSARQGQTTEAFF. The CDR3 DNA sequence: TGCAGTGCAAGACAGGGGCAAACTACTGAAGCTTTCTTT.